Below are 31 T cell receptor beta chains sequenced from a single sample in a study of shared clonotypes between healthy human individuals. Here immunoSEQ multiplex PCR was the method, and the copy in TCRdb shows in-frame clones only, minus some. The sample carries 2 million to 3 million clones, roughly 93% recorded once. Sequenced sample: naive CD4+ T cells from PBMCs. Subset described: CD45RA+ positively selected. The origin of the receptors is a man aged 18 to 29 in good health. Some clones in this sample may be carry-over from other donors' samples.

On this clone: This sample includes further DNA sequences coding for the same CDR3. CDR3 protein: CATSRSGTVSYEQYF. The CDR3 coding sequence is TGTGCCACCAGCAGATCCGGGACAGTCTCCTACGAGCAGTACTTC. The chain combines TRBV15 with TRBJ2-7; TRBD1 aligns across 7 bases. V shed 2 bases, J shed 0 bases, and the junction held 4 bases outside the gene matches. The CDR3 has 15 residues. The germline V gene has CDR1 LNHNV and CDR2 YYDKDF (reference sequence).

The V and J genes are TRBV6-6 and TRBJ2-2; weak D call: TRBD1 (5 bases). Trimming shortened V by 4 bases and J by 1 base, and 7 bases separated the two germline ends. This CDR3 has 14 amino acids. Germline CDR1 is MNHNY and CDR2 is SVGAGI (reference sequence). The CDR3 loop is CASSFQGNTGELFF. CDR3 nucleotide sequence: TGTGCCAGCAGTTTCCAGGGGAACACCGGGGAGCTGTTTTTT.

The DNA of the CDR3 is TGCGCCAGCAGCTTGGGGGGATGGGGCACAACTGAAGCTTTCTTT. It yields the protein CASSLGGWGTTEAFF. The chain couples TRBV5-1 to TRBJ1-1; a weak D match, TRBD1 (5 bases). CDR3 length: 15 residues. Deletions cut 0 bases from V and 5 bases from J, with 14 bases between. Germline V gene lookup returns CDR1 SGHRS and CDR2 YFSETQ.

This chain connects TRBV19 to TRBJ1-4; 8 positions agree with TRBD1. Trimming took 4 bases from V and 7 from J; bases not matched to a gene: 5. CDR1 and CDR2 (germline): LNHDA, SQIVND (reference sequence). The CDR3 extends over 14 amino acids. The CDR3 sequence: CASSNTGGSEKLFF. Written as DNA, the CDR3 is TGTGCCAGTAGTAACACAGGGGGGAGTGAAAAACTGTTTTTT.

About this clone: Other DNA sequences in the sample encode the same CDR3. V gene TRBV19 combines with J gene TRBJ1-5; TRBD1 aligns across 9 bases. In germline, CDR1 is LNHDA, CDR2 SQIVND (reference sequence). This CDR3 contains 14 residues. V lost 7 bases to trimming and J lost 4 bases; unmatched junction nucleotides: 5. CDR3 loop: CASTDRGGNQPQHF. The CDR3 DNA reads as TGTGCCAGTACGGACAGGGGAGGAAATCAGCCCCAGCATTTT.

This clone appeared once. The rearrangement joins TRBV7-3 to TRBJ2-3; D might be TRBD1 (6 bases). The CDR3 totals 13 residues. The germline V gene encodes CDR1 SGHTA and CDR2 FQGTGA. Trimming pared 5 bases from V and 7 bases from J, leaving 13 bases between. The CDR3 nucleotides read TGTGCCAGCAGCGTTACAGGGCTGAATACGCAGTATTTT. Encoded protein: CASSVTGLNTQYF. The full variable domain, completed using reference TRBV7-3 and TRBJ2-3, is GAGVSQTPSNKVTEKGKYVELRCDPISGHTALYWYRQSLGQGPEFLIYFQGTGAADDSGLPNDRFFAVRPEGSVSTLKIQRTERGDSAVYLCASSVTGLNTQYFGPGTRLTVL.

V usage is TRBV5-1 and J usage is TRBJ2-5; 7 nucleotides match TRBD1. The CDR3 is 15 amino acids. In germline, CDR1 is SGHRS, CDR2 YFSETQ. Losses at the gene ends were 4 bases for V and 2 bases for J; bases not matched to a gene: 8. The DNA of the CDR3 is TGCGCCAGCAGCCTCACGACGACAGGGCAAGAGACCCAGTACTTC. Its translation is CASSLTTTGQETQYF.

This chain uses TRBV10-1 with TRBJ1-1, with 7 positions matching TRBD1. The length of the CDR3 is 13 residues. J was trimmed by 6 bases and V by 4 bases; bases with no gene match: 5. From germline, CDR1 is WNHNN and CDR2 SYGVQD (reference sequence). CDR3 region: CASSGGGQPEAFF. The CDR3 DNA reads TGCGCCAGCAGTGGGGGGGGACAGCCTGAAGCTTTCTTT.

This sequence joins TRBV7-8 and TRBJ2-1; D may be TRBD2 (6 bases). This CDR3 comprises 13 residues. V gave up 4 bases and J gave up 4 bases, with 8 bases separating them. CDR1 and CDR2 from the germline V gene are SGHVS and FQNEAQ. The CDR3 DNA sequence: TGTGCCAGCAGCTCGGGAGAATACAATGAGCAGTTCTTC. Its translation: CASSSGEYNEQFF.

The chain combines TRBV9 with TRBJ2-7; 8 bases are a match to TRBD1. CDR3 length equals 15 residues. Germline CDR1 SGDLS, CDR2 YYNGEE. V lost 3 bases and J lost 6; bases outside the gene matches: 11. The DNA of the CDR3 is TGTGCCAGCAGCGCCGCAGGGGGCGAATTCACCGAGCAGTACTTC. Residues: CASSAAGGEFTEQYF.

The chain has TRBV7-9 and TRBJ1-1; D is unclear. Trimming pared 2 bases from V and 1 base from J, leaving 17 bases between. This CDR3 contains 17 residues. Germline-derived CDR1 and CDR2 are SEHNR and FQNEAQ (reference sequence). CDR3 residues: CASSLRVAGKPNTEAFF. CDR3 sequence (DNA): TGTGCCAGCAGCTTAAGGGTCGCCGGAAAACCGAACACTGAAGCTTTCTTT.

The J gene is TRBJ2-7, the V gene TRBV27; 7 bases match TRBD2. There are 13 residues in the CDR3. The V and J ends lost 4 bases and 5 bases, in that order; junction bases with no gene match: 5. Germline lookup yields CDR1 MNHEY and CDR2 SMNVEV (reference sequence). CDR3: CASSSASGDEQYF. CDR3 coding DNA: TGTGCCAGCAGTTCGGCTAGCGGAGACGAGCAGTACTTC.

This rearrangement joins TRBV6-5 to TRBJ2-1; TRBD2 matches at 7 bases. The CDR3 sequence is 14 residues long. The junction had 8 bases not matched to a gene; V was cut back by 8 bases and J by 4 bases. Germline lookup yields CDR1 MNHEY and CDR2 SVGAGI. DNA of the CDR3: TGTGCCAGCCTAGCGGTGGGCGGATACAATGAGCAGTTCTTC. Translated, it gives CASLAVGGYNEQFF.

This clone appeared a single time. The gene calls are TRBV5-1 and TRBJ2-5; the match to TRBD2 covers 9 bases. Germline trimming cut 0 bases from V and 9 bases from J; bases unmatched to any gene: 9. The CDR3 is 15 residues long. In germline, CDR1 is SGHRS, CDR2 YFSETQ. The CDR3 DNA is TGCGCCAGCAGCTTGGAGGTAGCGGGGGAGTCGGCCCAGTACTTC. It translates to CASSLEVAGESAQYF.

This chain links TRBV4-1 with TRBJ2-7; no clear D. V lost 0 bases to trimming and J lost 2 bases, with 14 bases between them. The CDR3 has 16 residues. Germline V CDR1 and CDR2: MGHRA, YSYEKL. The CDR3 nucleotides are TGCGCCAGCAGCCAAGAAAGGAAAAGAACAACCTACGAGCAGTACTTC. The encoded protein is CASSQERKRTTYEQYF.

This clone was counted once. The V gene is TRBV7-7, the J gene TRBJ2-5; TRBD1 aligns across 8 bases. The J segment lost 5 bases and the V segment lost 2 bases, leaving 7 bases of the junction unmatched. Germline-derived CDR1 and CDR2 are SSHAT and FNYEAQ (reference sequence). The CDR3 contains 15 residues. The CDR3, as DNA: TGTGCCAGCAGCTTAATGCAGGGGGCTGGGGAGACCCAGTACTTC. It encodes CASSLMQGAGETQYF.

This sequence joins TRBV15 and TRBJ1-4, with no clear D. V lost 8 bases, J lost 4 bases, and 14 bases lay in between. Germline CDR1 is LNHNV and CDR2 is YYDKDF (reference sequence). The CDR3 covers 14 residues. Here the CDR3 reads CATSYSVGNEKLFF. The DNA of the CDR3 is TGTGCCACCTCTTACTCGGTGGGTAATGAAAAACTGTTTTTT.

The rearrangement joins TRBV9 to TRBJ2-7; 8 nucleotides line up with TRBD1. Germline CDR1 reads SGDLS; CDR2 reads YYNGEE. The ends lost 4 bases at V and 4 bases at J; junction bases unmatched: 10. This CDR3 has 15 amino acids. CDR3 amino acids: CASSTQQGALYEQYF. The CDR3 DNA is TGTGCCAGCAGCACCCAGCAGGGGGCCCTTTACGAGCAGTACTTC.

V is TRBV9 and J is TRBJ2-3; 9 bases map to TRBD2. The J segment lost 7 bases and the V segment lost 3 bases, leaving 15 bases of the junction unmatched. CDR3 size: 17 residues. Germline-derived CDR1 and CDR2 are SGDLS and YYNGEE. The CDR3 loop reads CASSARLASGKSNTQYF. CDR3 coding DNA: TGTGCCAGCAGCGCCCGACTGGCTAGCGGGAAGTCGAATACGCAGTATTTT.

This rearrangement joins TRBV7-2 to TRBJ2-7; the D is unclear. Trimming stripped 0 bases from V and 1 base from J, with 4 bases between. Germline loops: CDR1 SGHTA, CDR2 FQGNSA. The CDR3 has 13 amino acids. The CDR3, as DNA: TGTGCCAGCAGCTTAGCTTGGTCCTACGAGCAGTACTTC. Encoded protein: CASSLAWSYEQYF.

About this clone: The sample carries other DNA sequences with the same CDR3. The CDR3 DNA sequence: TGTGCCAGCAGTTTGGGGGGGCATAGCAATCAGCCCCAGCATTTT. It is translated as CASSLGGHSNQPQHF. This chain links TRBV28 with TRBJ1-5, with D maybe TRBD1 (6 bases). V was pared by 3 bases and J by 0 bases, with 9 bases between. Looked up from germline, CDR1 is MDHEN and CDR2 is SYDVKM. The CDR3 totals 15 residues.

The chain carries TRBV28 and TRBJ1-2; 7 nucleotides agree with TRBD1. The CDR3 sequence is 13 residues long. CDR1 is MDHEN, CDR2 SYDVKM, per germline. V was clipped by 7 bases and J by 4 bases; unmatched bases: 6. The CDR3 spells CASMDRFGYGYTF. The CDR3 DNA sequence: TGTGCCAGCATGGACAGGTTCGGCTATGGCTACACCTTC.

This chain links TRBV6-1 with TRBJ2-5; D remains ambiguous. This CDR3 has 13 amino acids. CDR1 and CDR2 (germline): MNHNS, SASEGT. Trimming removed 6 bases at V and 0 bases at J, with 8 bases between. The CDR3 DNA reads TGTGCCAGCAGCACATCGTACCAAGAGACCCAGTACTTC. Its translation: CASSTSYQETQYF.

This chain connects TRBV5-1 to TRBJ1-1; no reliable D call. The germline V and J ends were trimmed by 1 base and 2 bases, with 9 bases remaining between them. The germline CDR1 and CDR2 sequences are SGHRS and YFSETQ. This CDR3 is built from 14 residues. The CDR3 here is CASSLIASNTEAFF. CDR3 in DNA: TGCGCCAGCAGCTTGATTGCCAGCAACACTGAAGCTTTCTTT.

This sequence joins TRBV19 and TRBJ2-3; maybe TRBD1 (5 bases). Germline CDR1 is LNHDA and CDR2 is SQIVND (reference sequence). V was trimmed by 2 bases and J by 3 bases, leaving 12 bases between them. CDR3 length: 15 residues. The CDR3 reads CASSIQGVLTDTQYF. Here the CDR3 DNA reads TGTGCCAGTAGTATACAGGGCGTGTTAACAGATACGCAGTATTTT.

A note on this clone: Other DNA sequences in this sample translate to the same CDR3. The rearrangement links TRBV7-2 to TRBJ2-1; no reliable D call. The CDR3 length is 14 residues. Germline CDR1 is SGHTA and CDR2 is FQGNSA. V was pared by 3 bases and J by 1 base, with 7 bases between. The CDR3 DNA follows: TGTGCCAGCAGCTTGGAAGGATCCTACAATGAGCAGTTCTTC. Its translation is CASSLEGSYNEQFF. The whole variable domain, remainder taken from reference TRBV7-2 and TRBJ2-1, is GAGVSQSPSNKVTEKGKDVELRCDPISGHTALYWYRQSLGQGLEFLIYFQGNSAPDKSGLPSDRFSAERTGGSVSTLTIQRTQQEDSAVYLCASSLEGSYNEQFFGPGTRLTVL.

J is TRBJ2-7 and V is TRBV18, with D maybe TRBD1 (6 bases). The germline V and J ends were trimmed by 3 bases and 0 bases, with 12 bases remaining between them. Germline CDR1 KGHSH, CDR2 LQKENI. This CDR3 is built from 15 residues. CDR3 sequence reads: CASSPTQGSSYEQYF. CDR3 DNA: TGTGCCAGCTCACCGACCCAGGGGAGCTCCTACGAGCAGTACTTC.

This chain joins TRBV30 and TRBJ1-5; perhaps TRBD1 as D (5 bases). This CDR3 contains 18 residues. Germline CDR1 GTSNPN, CDR2 SVGIG (reference sequence). Trimming cost V 1 base and J 0 bases, with 19 bases left between them. The DNA of the CDR3 is TGTGCCTGGAGTGCCCGTCTAGGGACCACAGTTAGCAATCAGCCCCAGCATTTT. Encoded protein: CAWSARLGTTVSNQPQHF. Full variable domain (remainder filled in from reference TRBV30 and TRBJ1-5): SQTIHQWPATLVQPVGSPLSLECTVEGTSNPNLYWYRQAAGRGLQLLFYSVGIGQISSEVPQNLSASRPQDRQFILSSKKLLLSDSGFYLCAWSARLGTTVSNQPQHFGDGTRLSIL.

V usage is TRBV4-1 and J usage is TRBJ2-2; 12 bases fit TRBD1. Germline V gene lookup returns CDR1 MGHRA and CDR2 YSYEKL. The length of the CDR3 is 16 residues. Germline trimming cut 6 bases from V and 7 bases from J; bases unmatched to any gene: 9. The CDR3 bases are TGCGCCAGCAGGGCCCCGGGACAGGGGGCCATCGGGGAGCTGTTTTTT. Protein: CASRAPGQGAIGELFF.

This clone came up a few times. The rearrangement links TRBV4-1 to TRBJ1-4; 9 nucleotides agree with TRBD1. V lost 3 bases to trimming and J lost 5 bases; unmatched junction nucleotides: 1. CDR3 length equals 14 residues. Looked up from germline, CDR1 is MGHRA and CDR2 is YSYEKL. The CDR3 is CASSQGTGNEKLFF. The CDR3 DNA reads TGCGCCAGCAGCCAGGGGACAGGGAATGAAAAACTGTTTTTT.

V gene TRBV5-6 combines with J gene TRBJ2-1; D is perhaps TRBD2 (6 bases). The V end was cut by 4 bases, the J end by 7 bases, with 18 bases between. The germline CDR1 and CDR2 sequences are SGHDT and YYEEEE. This CDR3 spans 15 amino acids. The CDR3 reads CASSPIGGKLNEQFF. The CDR3, as DNA: TGTGCCAGCAGCCCTATCGGGGGTAAGTTGAATGAGCAGTTCTTC.